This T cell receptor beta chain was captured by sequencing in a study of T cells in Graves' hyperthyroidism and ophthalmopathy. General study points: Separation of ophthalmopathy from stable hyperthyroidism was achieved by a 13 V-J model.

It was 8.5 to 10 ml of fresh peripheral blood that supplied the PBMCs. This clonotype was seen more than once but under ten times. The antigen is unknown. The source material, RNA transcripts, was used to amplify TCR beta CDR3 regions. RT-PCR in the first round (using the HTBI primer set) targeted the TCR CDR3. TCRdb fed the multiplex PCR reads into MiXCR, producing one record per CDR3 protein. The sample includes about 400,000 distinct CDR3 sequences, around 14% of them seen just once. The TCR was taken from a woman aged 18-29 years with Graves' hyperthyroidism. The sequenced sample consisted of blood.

DNA for the CDR3: TGTGCCAGCAGTCCTGGGGGGGCAGGGTCCTACGAGCAGTACTTC. As protein: CASSPGGAGSYEQYF. This rearrangement joins TRBV6-1 to TRBJ2-7; tentative D call: TRBD2 (7 bases). Germline V gene sequence: CDR1 MNHNS, CDR2 SASEGT. This CDR3 spans 15 amino acids. V dropped 5 bases and J dropped 1 base, with 15 bases sitting between them.